This T cell receptor (beta chain) originates from a study of control samples from healthy donors and cancer patients. The repertoire was sequenced with immunoSEQ multiplex PCR; TCRdb's copy has only in-frame clones and lacks some. This sample carries 150,000 to 200,000 clones, approximately 90% of them seen once, and the ten largest clones take approximately 1.4%. The CDR3 contains 14 residues. CDR1 is SNHLY, CDR2 FYNNEI, per germline. V was pared by 2 bases and J by 3 bases, with 10 bases between. Source material: blood. The chain is built from TRBV2 and TRBJ1-1; D may be TRBD1 (6 bases). The origin of this receptor is a man aged 25 to 40 in good health. In DNA, the CDR3 is TGTGCCAGCAGTGAAAGGGGGAGGTACACTGAAGCTTTCTTT. Protein product: CASSERGRYTEAFF. Combining the CDR3 with reference TRBV2 and TRBJ1-1 gives the whole variable domain EPEVTQTPSHQVTQMGQEVILRCVPISNHLYFYWYRQILGQKVEFLVSFYNNEISEKSEIFDDQFSVERPDGSNFTLKIRSTKLEDSAMYFCASSERGRYTEAFFGQGTRLTVV.